The clone carrying this T cell receptor (beta chain) was seen only once. This sample is drawn from a study of blood T cell repertoires in COVID-19. Overall study: T cells, B-cell-depleted T cells, or PBMCs provided the cDNA or gDNA that served as material.

The CDR3 covers 19 residues. The J segment lost 2 bases and the V segment lost 5 bases, leaving 13 bases of the junction unmatched. CDR1 is KGHDR and CDR2 is SFDVKD in the germline V gene. TCRdb's copy holds only in-frame clones and misses some; the assay was immunoSEQ multiplex PCR. Of approximately 320,000 clones in the sample, roughly nine tenths were seen once. Seattle researchers signed up patients amid active infection and tracked them longitudinally. The sample taken for sequencing was peripheral blood. The chain uses TRBV24-1 and TRBJ2-1, with TRBD2 matching over 11 bases. The receptor's source is a woman between 25 and 40 years old with COVID-19, enrolled during active disease. The CDR3 is CATSVLAGGFWNPYNEQFF. Here the CDR3 DNA reads TGTGCCACCAGTGTCCTAGCGGGGGGATTTTGGAATCCCTACAATGAGCAGTTCTTC.